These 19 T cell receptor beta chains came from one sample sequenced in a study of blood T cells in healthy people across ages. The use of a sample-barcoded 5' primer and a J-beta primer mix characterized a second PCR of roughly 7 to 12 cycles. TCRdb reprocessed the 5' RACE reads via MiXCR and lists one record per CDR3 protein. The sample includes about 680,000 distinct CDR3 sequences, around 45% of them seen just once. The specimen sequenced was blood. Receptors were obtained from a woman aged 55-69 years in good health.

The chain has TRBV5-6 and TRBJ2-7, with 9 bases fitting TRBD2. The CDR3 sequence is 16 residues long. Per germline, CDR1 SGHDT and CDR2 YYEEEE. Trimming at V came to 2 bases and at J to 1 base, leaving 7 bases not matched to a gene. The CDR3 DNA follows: TGTGCCAGCAGCTTTCGTTCCAGCGGGAGGTCCTACGAGCAGTACTTC. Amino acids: CASSFRSSGRSYEQYF. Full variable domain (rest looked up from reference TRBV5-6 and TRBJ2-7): DAGVTQSPTHLIKTRGQQVTLRCSPKSGHDTVSWYQQALGQGPQFIFQYYEEEERQRGNFPDRFSGHQFPNYSSELNVNALLLGDSALYLCASSFRSSGRSYEQYFGPGTRLTVT.

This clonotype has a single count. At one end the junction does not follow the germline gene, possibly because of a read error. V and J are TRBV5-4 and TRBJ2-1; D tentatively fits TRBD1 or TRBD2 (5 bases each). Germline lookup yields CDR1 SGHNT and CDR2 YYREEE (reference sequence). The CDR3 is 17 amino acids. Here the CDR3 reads CVSSLGSGTSSYNEQFF. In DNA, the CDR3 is TGTGTCAGCAGCTTGGGTTCAGGGACGAGCTCCTACAATGAGCAGTTCTTC.

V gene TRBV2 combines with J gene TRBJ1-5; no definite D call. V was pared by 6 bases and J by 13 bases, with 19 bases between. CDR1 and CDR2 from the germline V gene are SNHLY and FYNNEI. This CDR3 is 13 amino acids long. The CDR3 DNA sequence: TGTGCCAGCAGGAGGGATAGCAATCGGCCTCAGCATTTT. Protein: CASRRDSNRPQHF.

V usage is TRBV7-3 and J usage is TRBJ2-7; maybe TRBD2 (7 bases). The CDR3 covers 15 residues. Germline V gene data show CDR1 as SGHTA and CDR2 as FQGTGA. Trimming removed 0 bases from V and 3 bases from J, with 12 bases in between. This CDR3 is CASSLTGGGYYEQYF. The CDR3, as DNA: TGTGCCAGCAGCTTAACAGGGGGAGGGTACTACGAGCAGTACTTC.

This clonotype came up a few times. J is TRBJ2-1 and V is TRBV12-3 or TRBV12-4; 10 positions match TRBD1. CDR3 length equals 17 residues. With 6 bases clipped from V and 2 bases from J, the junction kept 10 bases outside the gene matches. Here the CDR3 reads CASRISGTGVTYNEQFF. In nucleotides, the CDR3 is TGTGCCAGCAGAATTTCCGGGACAGGGGTTACCTACAATGAGCAGTTCTTC.

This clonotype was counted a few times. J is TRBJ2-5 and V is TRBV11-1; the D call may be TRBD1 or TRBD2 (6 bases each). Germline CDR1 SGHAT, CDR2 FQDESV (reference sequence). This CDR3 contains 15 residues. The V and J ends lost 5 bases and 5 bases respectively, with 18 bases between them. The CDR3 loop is CASSITGGLLETQYF. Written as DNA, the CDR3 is TGTGCCAGCAGCATAACCGGGGGCCTATTGGAGACCCAGTACTTC. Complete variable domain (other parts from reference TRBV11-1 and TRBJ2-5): EAEVAQSPRYKITEKSQAVAFWCDPISGHATLYWYRQILGQGPELLVQFQDESVVDDSQLPKDRFSAERLKGVDSTLKIQPAELGDSAMYLCASSITGGLLETQYFGPGTRLLVL.

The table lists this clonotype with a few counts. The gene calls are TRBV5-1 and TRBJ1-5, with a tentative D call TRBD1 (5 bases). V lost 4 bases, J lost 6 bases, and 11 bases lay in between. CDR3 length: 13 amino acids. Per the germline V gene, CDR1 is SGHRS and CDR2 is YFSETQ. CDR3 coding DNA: TGCGCCAGCAGCGTGGAAGGGACTCAGCCCCAGCATTTT. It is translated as CASSVEGTQPQHF.

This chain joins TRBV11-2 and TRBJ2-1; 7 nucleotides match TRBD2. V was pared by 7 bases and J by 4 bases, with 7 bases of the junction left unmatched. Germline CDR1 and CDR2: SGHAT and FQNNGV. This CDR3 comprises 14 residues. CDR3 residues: CASNSLGGYNEQFF. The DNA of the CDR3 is TGTGCCAGCAACTCTCTCGGGGGGTACAATGAGCAGTTCTTC.

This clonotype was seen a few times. This CDR3 reads CSAETADGYTF. The CDR3 DNA reads TGCAGTGCTGAGACAGCAGATGGCTACACCTTC. The chain uses TRBV20-1 and TRBJ1-2; perhaps TRBD1 as D (5 bases). The CDR3 has 11 amino acids. V was shortened by 5 bases and J by 6 bases, with 10 bases between the two germline ends. Per the germline V gene, CDR1 is DFQATT and CDR2 is SNEGSKA (reference sequence).

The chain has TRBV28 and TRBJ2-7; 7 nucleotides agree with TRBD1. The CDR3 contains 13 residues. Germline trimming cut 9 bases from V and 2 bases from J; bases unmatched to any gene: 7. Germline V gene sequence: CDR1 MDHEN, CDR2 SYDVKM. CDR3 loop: CASKDRRTYEQYF. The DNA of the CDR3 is TGTGCCAGTAAGGACAGGAGGACCTACGAGCAGTACTTC.

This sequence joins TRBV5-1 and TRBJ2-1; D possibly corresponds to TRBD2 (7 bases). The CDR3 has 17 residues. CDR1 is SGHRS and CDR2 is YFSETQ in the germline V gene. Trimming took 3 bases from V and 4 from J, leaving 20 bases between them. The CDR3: CASSSGGGQTGYNEQFF. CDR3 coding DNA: TGCGCCAGCAGCTCGGGGGGCGGCCAAACAGGGTACAATGAGCAGTTCTTC.

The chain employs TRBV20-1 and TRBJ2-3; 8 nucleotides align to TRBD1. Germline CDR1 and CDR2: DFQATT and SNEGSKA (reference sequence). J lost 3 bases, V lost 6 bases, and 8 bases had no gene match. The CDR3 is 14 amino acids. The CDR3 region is CSAGRQGQTDTQYF. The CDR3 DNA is TGCAGTGCCGGACGACAGGGGCAAACAGATACGCAGTATTTT.

The CDR3 spells CASSFAQGGYSNQPQHF. In nucleotides, the CDR3 is TGTGCCAGCAGTTTCGCCCAGGGGGGTTATAGCAATCAGCCCCAGCATTTT. This sequence joins TRBV28 and TRBJ1-5; 7 positions match TRBD1. The CDR3 length is 17 residues. The V gene's germline CDR1 is MDHEN and CDR2 SYDVKM. The V and J ends lost 3 bases and 0 bases, in that order; junction bases with no gene match: 8.

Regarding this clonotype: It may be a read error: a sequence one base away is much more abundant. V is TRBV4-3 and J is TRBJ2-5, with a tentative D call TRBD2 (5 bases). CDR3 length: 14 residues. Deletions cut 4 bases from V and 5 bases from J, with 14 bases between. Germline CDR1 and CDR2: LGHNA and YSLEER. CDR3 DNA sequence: TGCGCCAGCAGCCCGGACTTGGTCAGGGAGACCCAGTACTTC. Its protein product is CASSPDLVRETQYF.

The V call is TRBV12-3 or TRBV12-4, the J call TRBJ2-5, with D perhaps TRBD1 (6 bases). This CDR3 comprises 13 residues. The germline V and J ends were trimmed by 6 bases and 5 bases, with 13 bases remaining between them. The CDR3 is CASSYQGRETQYF. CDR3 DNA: TGTGCCAGCAGCTACCAGGGGCGGGAGACCCAGTACTTC.

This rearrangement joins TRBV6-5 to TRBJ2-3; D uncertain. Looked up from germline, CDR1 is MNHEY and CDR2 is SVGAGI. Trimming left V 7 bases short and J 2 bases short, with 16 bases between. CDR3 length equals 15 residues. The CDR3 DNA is TGTGCCAGCATCCGAGACCTCATTTACACAGATACGCAGTATTTT. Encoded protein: CASIRDLIYTDTQYF.

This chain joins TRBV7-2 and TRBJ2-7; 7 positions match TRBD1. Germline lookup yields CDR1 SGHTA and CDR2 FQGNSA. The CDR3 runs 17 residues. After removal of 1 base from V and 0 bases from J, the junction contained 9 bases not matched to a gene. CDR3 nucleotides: TGTGCCAGCAGCTTAGACAGGGGCTACCTAAGCTCCTACGAGCAGTACTTC. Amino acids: CASSLDRGYLSSYEQYF. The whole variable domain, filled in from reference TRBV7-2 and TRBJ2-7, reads GAGVSQSPSNKVTEKGKDVELRCDPISGHTALYWYRQSLGQGLEFLIYFQGNSAPDKSGLPSDRFSAERTGGSVSTLTIQRTQQEDSAVYLCASSLDRGYLSSYEQYFGPGTRLTVT.

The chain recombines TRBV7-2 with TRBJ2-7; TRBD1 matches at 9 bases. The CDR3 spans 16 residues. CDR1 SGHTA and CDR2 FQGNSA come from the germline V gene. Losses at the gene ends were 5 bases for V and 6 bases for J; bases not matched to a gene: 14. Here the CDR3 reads CASSPFPGQGVSEQYF. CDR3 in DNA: TGTGCCAGCAGCCCCTTCCCGGGACAGGGAGTCAGCGAGCAGTACTTC.

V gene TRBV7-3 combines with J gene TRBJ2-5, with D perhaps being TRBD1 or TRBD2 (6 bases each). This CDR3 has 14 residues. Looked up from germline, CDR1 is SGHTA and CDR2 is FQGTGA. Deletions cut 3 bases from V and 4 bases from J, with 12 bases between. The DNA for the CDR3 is TGTGCCAGCAGCTTCTTAGGGGGGACAGAGACCCAGTACTTC. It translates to CASSFLGGTETQYF.